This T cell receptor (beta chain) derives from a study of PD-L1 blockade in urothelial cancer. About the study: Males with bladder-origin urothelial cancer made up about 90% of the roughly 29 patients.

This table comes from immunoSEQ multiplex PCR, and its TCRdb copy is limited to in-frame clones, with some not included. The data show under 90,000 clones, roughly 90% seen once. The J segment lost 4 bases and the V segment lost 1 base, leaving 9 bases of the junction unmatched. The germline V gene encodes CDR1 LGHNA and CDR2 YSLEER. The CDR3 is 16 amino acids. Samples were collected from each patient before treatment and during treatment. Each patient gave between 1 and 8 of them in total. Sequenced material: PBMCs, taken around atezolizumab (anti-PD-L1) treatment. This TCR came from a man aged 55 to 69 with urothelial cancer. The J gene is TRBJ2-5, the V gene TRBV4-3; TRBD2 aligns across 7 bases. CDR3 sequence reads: CASSQASLGGGETQYF. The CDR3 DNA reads TGCGCCAGCAGCCAAGCTAGCTTGGGCGGGGGAGAGACCCAGTACTTC.